The 12 T cell receptor beta chains presented below share a single source sample, sequenced in a study of CD8 T cells in Susac syndrome. Random-hexamer reverse transcription was applied to roughly 0.45 to 1 ug RNA. TCRdb fed the immunoSEQ multiplex PCR reads into MiXCR, producing one record per CDR3 protein. Of around 150,000 distinct CDR3 sequences listed, nearly 95% were seen once; the top ten hold 0.25% to 0.3%. Sample: CD8+ T cells from PBMCs. These TCRs come from a human donor in good health.

The V gene is TRBV20-1, the J gene TRBJ2-5; 7 bases are shared with TRBD1. Germline V lookup: CDR1 DFQATT, CDR2 SNEGSKA (reference sequence). Trimming cost V 6 bases and J 3 bases; bases outside gene matches: 7. This CDR3 has 13 residues. CDR3 loop: CSAPRDSEETQYF. CDR3 bases: TGCAGTGCACCCCGGGACAGCGAAGAGACCCAGTACTTC.

This clonotype appeared a few times. V gene TRBV2 combines with J gene TRBJ2-7, with D perhaps TRBD1 (6 bases). This CDR3 contains 13 residues. The germline gives CDR1 SNHLY, CDR2 FYNNEI. The germline V and J ends were trimmed by 5 bases and 2 bases, with 10 bases remaining between them. The CDR3 nucleotides read TGTGCCAGCAGTCGGACAGAGACCTACGAGCAGTACTTC. Translating it yields CASSRTETYEQYF.

The J gene is TRBJ1-4, the V gene TRBV9; 9 bases fit TRBD1. CDR3 length equals 14 residues. CDR1 and CDR2 from the germline V gene are SGDLS and YYNGEE. The ends lost 4 bases at V and 6 bases at J; junction bases unmatched: 4. CDR3 nucleotide sequence: TGTGCCAGCAGCCTCCGGGACAGGGATGAAAAACTGTTTTTT. This codes for CASSLRDRDEKLFF.

The rearrangement links TRBV29-1 to TRBJ2-1; D is perhaps TRBD1 (7 bases). Deletions cut 2 bases from V and 2 bases from J, with 13 bases between. CDR1 and CDR2 from the germline V gene are SQVTM and ANQGSEA. The CDR3 length is 15 residues. The CDR3, as DNA: TGCAGCGTTGAACAGGGGGGCGACACCTACAATGAGCAGTTCTTC. It yields the protein CSVEQGGDTYNEQFF.

V usage is TRBV27 and J usage is TRBJ2-2; D gene ambiguous. V lost 5 bases, J lost 6 bases, and 7 bases lay in between. Germline CDR1 MNHEY, CDR2 SMNVEV (reference sequence). The CDR3 covers 12 residues. CDR3 nucleotides: TGTGCCAGCAGTCCCCCGGCCGGGGAGCTGTTTTTT. It is translated as CASSPPAGELFF.

The J gene is TRBJ2-1, the V gene TRBV24-1; 13 bases align to TRBD2. The CDR3 is made up of 19 amino acids. Germline V lookup: CDR1 KGHDR, CDR2 SFDVKD. V trimming: 1 base; J trimming: 2 bases; junction bases outside the gene matches: 7. The CDR3 protein is CATSDFRLAGGSAYNEQFF. CDR3 bases: TGTGCCACCAGTGATTTCAGACTAGCGGGAGGTTCAGCCTACAATGAGCAGTTCTTC.

This sequence joins TRBV9 and TRBJ1-1; D is undetermined. Looked up from germline, CDR1 is SGDLS and CDR2 is YYNGEE. With 6 bases removed from V and 1 base from J, the gap between germline ends came to 10 bases. This CDR3 spans 13 amino acids. CDR3 DNA: TGTGCCAGCACGGTTGCAGAGAACACTGAAGCTTTCTTT. Encoded protein: CASTVAENTEAFF.

The rearrangement links TRBV28 to TRBJ2-7; D tentatively fits TRBD1 or TRBD2 (5 bases each). V was cut by 3 bases and J by 2 bases, with 11 bases left in between. CDR1 and CDR2 from the germline V gene are MDHEN and SYDVKM. This CDR3 contains 14 residues. CDR3: CASSFGDGTYEQYF. The CDR3 nucleotides are TGTGCCAGCAGTTTTGGGGACGGCACCTACGAGCAGTACTTC.

In regard to this clonotype: A junction boundary mismatches the germline segment, possibly from a read error. V usage is TRBV4-3 and J usage is TRBJ2-3; no firm D call. The CDR3 is 14 residues long. CDR1 and CDR2 from the germline V gene are LGHNA and YSLEER. The CDR3 spells CASSTWEYTDMQYF. In nucleotides, the CDR3 is TGCGCCAGCAGCACCTGGGAATACACAGATATGCAGTATTTT.

The rearrangement joins TRBV30 to TRBJ1-1, with D possibly TRBD1 on 5 matching bases. Germline V gene sequence: CDR1 GTSNPN, CDR2 SVGIG (reference sequence). The CDR3 covers 15 residues. Trimming cost V 7 bases and J 3 bases, with 21 bases left between them. CDR3 DNA: TGTGCCTCCGGGACGCAGGTGATGACGGACACTGAAGCTTTCTTT. It codes for CASGTQVMTDTEAFF.

J is TRBJ1-5 and V is TRBV20-1, with D perhaps TRBD1 (5 bases). The CDR3 consists of 15 residues. Between the trimmed V and J ends, which lost 0 bases and 0 bases, there was a span of 9 bases. Germline V lookup: CDR1 DFQATT, CDR2 SNEGSKA (reference sequence). CDR3 region: CSARDDSYSNQPQHF. CDR3 bases: TGCAGTGCTAGAGACGACAGTTATAGCAATCAGCCCCAGCATTTT.

The gene calls are TRBV9 and TRBJ2-3, with D possibly matching TRBD2 (6 bases). The V gene's germline CDR1 is SGDLS and CDR2 YYNGEE. This CDR3 is 15 amino acids long. Trimming took off 6 bases at V and 6 bases at J, with 20 bases between the two ends. The CDR3 DNA follows: TGTGCCAGCAACGGTGGAATCGGGAGCATGGATACGCAGTATTTT. Translated: CASNGGIGSMDTQYF.